What follows describes a single T cell receptor beta chain. Profiled with immunoSEQ multiplex PCR; TCRdb holds only in-frame clones, not every one. The sample holds about 200,000 clones, approximately 85% seen once. These data are taken from a study of blood T cell repertoires in COVID-19. On the study more broadly: The United States, Italy and Spain provided the acute and convalescent COVID-19 samples.

Living in 24 US areas, the participants were between about 18 and 100 years of age. Grouping used clinical history reported by participants in a survey and questionnaire. The germline V gene has CDR1 MNHEY and CDR2 SVGAGI. This CDR3 is 16 amino acids long. Losses at the gene ends were 4 bases for V and 2 bases for J; bases not matched to a gene: 7. The clonotype originates from a man aged 40-49 years with acute COVID-19. The gene calls are TRBV6-5 and TRBJ2-3; the match to TRBD2 covers 9 bases. The sequenced material came from PBMCs or T cells enriched from blood (not recorded which). CDR3 DNA: TGTGCCAGCAGTTCGCCTGGCGGGAGGGACACAGATACGCAGTATTTT. This encodes CASSSPGGRDTDTQYF.